This TCR beta chain was sequenced in a study of shared clonotypes between healthy human individuals. Study findings and constraints: Generation of non-shared clonotypes was less probable than generation of clonotypes shared by all four donors.

The data were produced by immunoSEQ multiplex PCR, yet TCRdb's version contains in-frame clones alone and is incomplete. This table holds 1.5 million to 2.5 million clones, roughly 95% found once. The naive CD8 subset, CD45RO-negative cells positively selected for CCR7, excluded terminally differentiated effector memory CD45RA+ cells. Note on this clone: Its target is not known.

V was clipped by 11 bases and J by 4 bases, with 20 bases between them. CDR1 SGHTA and CDR2 FQGNSA come from the germline V gene. This CDR3 is built from 14 residues. The sequenced material came from naive CD8+ T cells sorted from blood. The chain combines TRBV7-2 with TRBJ1-1, with D tentatively TRBD1 (6 bases). This TCR was recovered from a man younger than 35 in good health. CDR3 in DNA: TGTGCCTCTTGGGGATGGGGGGCAGGCACTGAAGCTTTCTTT. Its protein is CASWGWGAGTEAFF.